The clone carrying this TCR beta chain was picked up a small number of times. RNA was extracted with the RNeasy kit, and a quantity of roughly 0.5 to 1 ug was reverse transcribed using random hexamers. Multiplex PCR with immunoSEQ amplified the TCR beta CDR3 across 54 Vbeta and 13 Jbeta. Using its own MiXCR run on the immunoSEQ multiplex PCR reads, TCRdb lists one record per CDR3 protein. The top ten hold 0.2% to 0.25% of the sample, which has fewer than 150,000 distinct CDR3 sequences, around 91% seen once. In blood CD8+ and CD4+ T cells, TCR beta underwent sequencing. Germline values: CDR1 LGHNA, CDR2 YSLEER. The CDR3 loop spans 15 amino acids. Trimming pared 0 bases from V and 3 bases from J, leaving 12 bases between. The sample belongs to a study of CD8 T cells in Susac syndrome.

The receptor comes from a human donor with multiple sclerosis. The J gene is TRBJ2-7, the V gene TRBV4-3; D is unresolved. Sequenced input: CD8+ T cells from PBMCs. The CDR3 reads CASSQEASVDYEQYF. The CDR3 DNA sequence: TGCGCCAGCAGCCAAGAGGCGAGCGTAGACTACGAGCAGTACTTC.